This T cell receptor beta chain came from a study of glioma-infiltrating T cells after dendritic cell vaccination. Documented time point: after dendritic cell vaccination, including at tumor progression/relapse. Concerning this clone: Its antigen is not identified.

Whole-study results and caveats: Only a small number of patients had complete blood and tumor samples.

V shed 0 bases and J shed 2 bases, with 10 bases lying between them. CDR1 and CDR2 (germline): SNHLY, FYNNEI. There are 15 residues in the CDR3. Primers: 60 V beta forward and 13 J beta reverse. TCRdb's table, derived via immunoSEQ multiplex PCR, lists solely in-frame clones and lacks some. This sample has roughly 85,000 clones, with around 85% found just once. This rearrangement joins TRBV2 to TRBJ1-2, with TRBD1 as a possible D gene (6 bases). This sample comprised blood, obtained after dendritic cell vaccination. The TCR sequence derives from a human donor with glioblastoma. The CDR3 sequence is CASSEALTGNYGYTF. The CDR3, as DNA: TGTGCCAGCAGTGAAGCGCTTACAGGGAACTATGGCTACACCTTC.